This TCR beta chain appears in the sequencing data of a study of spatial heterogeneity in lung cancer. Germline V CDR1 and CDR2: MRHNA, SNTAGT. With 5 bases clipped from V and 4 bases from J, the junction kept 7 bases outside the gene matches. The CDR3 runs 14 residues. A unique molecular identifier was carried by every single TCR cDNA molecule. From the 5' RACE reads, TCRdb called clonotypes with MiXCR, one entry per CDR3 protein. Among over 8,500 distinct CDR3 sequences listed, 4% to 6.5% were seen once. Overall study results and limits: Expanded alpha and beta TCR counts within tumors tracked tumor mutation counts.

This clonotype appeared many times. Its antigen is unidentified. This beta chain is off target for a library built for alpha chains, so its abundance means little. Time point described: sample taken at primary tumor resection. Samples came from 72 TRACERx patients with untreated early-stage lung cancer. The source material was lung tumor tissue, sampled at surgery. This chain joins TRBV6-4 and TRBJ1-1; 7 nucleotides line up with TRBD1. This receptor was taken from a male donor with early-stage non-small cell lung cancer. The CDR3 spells CASSPTGRGTEAFF. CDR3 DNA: TGTGCCAGCAGTCCGACAGGGAGGGGCACTGAAGCTTTCTTT.